A single sample is the source of the 12 T cell receptor beta chains below, sequenced in a study of T cell responses to AZD1222 COVID-19 vaccine. Sequencing used immunoSEQ multiplex PCR; TCRdb keeps in-frame clones, though not all of them. Of roughly 200,000 clones listed, 80% to 95% are singletons. The specimen comprised peripheral blood, sampled 28 days after the second dose of the MenACWY control vaccine. These receptors originate from an adult who received the MenACWY meningococcal vaccine as a control.

The chain recombines TRBV5-1 with TRBJ1-1; D gene unclear. Germline CDR1 and CDR2: SGHRS and YFSETQ. The CDR3 contains 15 residues. The V end lost 4 bases, the J end lost 4 bases, and 17 bases lay between the germline ends. CDR3 residues: CASSPWGERSTEAFF. CDR3 in DNA: TGCGCCAGCAGCCCCTGGGGAGAGCGGAGCACTGAAGCTTTCTTT.

The V gene is TRBV27, the J gene TRBJ1-5; TRBD1 matches 10 bases. With 5 bases clipped from V and 7 bases from J, the junction kept 5 bases outside the gene matches. This CDR3 has 14 amino acids. Germline values: CDR1 MNHEY, CDR2 SMNVEV (reference sequence). The CDR3: CASSPGTGVQPQHF. The DNA of the CDR3 is TGTGCCAGCAGTCCCGGGACAGGGGTACAGCCCCAGCATTTT.

Worth noting for this clone: The sample carries other DNA sequences with the same CDR3. The gene calls are TRBV12-3 or TRBV12-4 and TRBJ1-1, with D possibly TRBD1 on 6 matching bases. V was shortened by 6 bases and J by 1 base, with 9 bases between the two germline ends. CDR3 length: 13 amino acids. The CDR3 region is CASSLRGNTEAFF. The CDR3 region has the DNA TGTGCCAGCAGCCTCAGGGGGAACACTGAAGCTTTCTTT.

This chain joins TRBV28 and TRBJ2-6; a possible D gene is TRBD1 (6 bases). The germline gives CDR1 MDHEN, CDR2 SYDVKM. V shed 6 bases and J shed 6 bases, with 15 bases lying between them. CDR3 size: 15 residues. The CDR3 spells CASRAGDGVANVLTF. The CDR3 nucleotides are TGTGCCAGCAGGGCAGGGGACGGGGTGGCCAACGTCCTGACTTTC.

The chain recombines TRBV6-5 with TRBJ2-7; 9 bases match TRBD1. CDR3 length: 15 residues. Germline trimming cut 8 bases from V and 0 bases from J; bases unmatched to any gene: 8. The germline V gene has CDR1 MNHEY and CDR2 SVGAGI. In DNA form, the CDR3 reads TGTGCCAGCGACGACGGGACAGGGACCTCCTACGAGCAGTACTTC. Its protein is CASDDGTGTSYEQYF.

The V gene is TRBV11-2, the J gene TRBJ1-2; D call uncertain. This CDR3 has 13 amino acids. Germline V gene data show CDR1 as SGHAT and CDR2 as FQNNGV. Trimming took off 4 bases at V and 4 bases at J, with 10 bases between the two ends. The CDR3 reads CASSYGEGYGYTF. Written as DNA, the CDR3 is TGTGCCAGCAGCTATGGGGAGGGCTATGGCTACACCTTC.

The genes are TRBV27 and TRBJ2-1, with TRBD1 matching over 9 bases. After removal of 7 bases from V and 10 bases from J, the junction contained 8 bases not matched to a gene. CDR1 MNHEY and CDR2 SMNVEV come from the germline V gene (reference sequence). The CDR3 sequence is 13 residues long. The CDR3 is CASKRTGVGEQFF. CDR3 in DNA: TGTGCCAGCAAGAGGACAGGGGTCGGGGAGCAGTTCTTC.

The chain recombines TRBV2 with TRBJ1-2; D may be TRBD1 (5 bases). Trimming cost V 7 bases and J 6 bases, with 15 bases left between them. CDR1 SNHLY and CDR2 FYNNEI come from the germline V gene. CDR3 length: 13 residues. The CDR3 region is CASTRGTPHGYTF. The CDR3, as DNA: TGTGCCAGCACGCGAGGGACGCCTCATGGCTACACCTTC.

The CDR3: CASSLSENSPLHF. DNA of the CDR3: TGTGCCAGCAGTTTAAGTGAGAATTCACCCCTCCACTTT. J is TRBJ1-6 and V is TRBV12-3 or TRBV12-4, with D uncertain. With 2 bases removed from V and 7 bases from J, the gap between germline ends came to 6 bases. This CDR3 comprises 13 residues.

A single count supports this clone. J is TRBJ2-1 and V is TRBV7-2; D assignment may be TRBD1 or TRBD2 (5 bases each). The CDR3 is made up of 15 amino acids. Trimming cost V 4 bases and J 5 bases, with 15 bases left between them. Looked up from germline, CDR1 is SGHTA and CDR2 is FQGNSA. The CDR3 coding sequence is TGTGCCAGCAGCTCCGTTGGGACGGCAAACAATGAGCAGTTCTTC. It encodes CASSSVGTANNEQFF.

This chain connects TRBV11-2 to TRBJ2-7; weak D call: TRBD1 (5 bases). Germline V lookup: CDR1 SGHAT, CDR2 FQNNGV. The germline V and J ends were trimmed by 5 bases and 1 base, with 12 bases remaining between them. This CDR3 has 14 residues. The CDR3 protein is CASSADRGSYEQYF. The CDR3 DNA reads as TGTGCCAGCAGCGCAGATAGGGGATCCTACGAGCAGTACTTC.

The J gene is TRBJ1-1, the V gene TRBV19, with a weak D call TRBD1 (6 bases). Trimming pared 6 bases from V and 8 bases from J, leaving 10 bases between. Germline CDR1 and CDR2: LNHDA and SQIVND (reference sequence). The CDR3 is made up of 11 amino acids. The CDR3 loop is CASRTGTEAFF. The CDR3 nucleotides read TGTGCCAGTAGGACCGGGACAGAAGCTTTCTTT.